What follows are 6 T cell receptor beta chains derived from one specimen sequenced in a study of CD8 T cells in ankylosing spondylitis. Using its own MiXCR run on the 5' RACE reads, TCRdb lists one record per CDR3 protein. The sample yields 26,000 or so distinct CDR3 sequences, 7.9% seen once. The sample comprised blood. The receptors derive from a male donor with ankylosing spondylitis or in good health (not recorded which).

The CDR3 bases are TGCAGTGCTAGAGATACAGGGCGGTACAATGAGCAGTTCTTC. Its protein is CSARDTGRYNEQFF. The rearrangement joins TRBV20-1 to TRBJ2-1; TRBD1 is a possible D gene (6 bases). The V end lost 0 bases, the J end lost 4 bases, and 10 bases lay between the germline ends. The CDR3 consists of 14 residues. CDR1 and CDR2 (germline): DFQATT, SNEGSKA (reference sequence).

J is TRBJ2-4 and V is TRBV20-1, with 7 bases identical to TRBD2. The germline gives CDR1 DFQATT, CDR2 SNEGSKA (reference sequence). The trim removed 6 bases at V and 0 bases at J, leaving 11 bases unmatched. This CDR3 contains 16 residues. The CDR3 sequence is CSALAVGGLAKNIQYF. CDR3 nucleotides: TGCAGTGCCCTAGCGGTGGGGGGACTAGCCAAAAACATTCAGTACTTC.

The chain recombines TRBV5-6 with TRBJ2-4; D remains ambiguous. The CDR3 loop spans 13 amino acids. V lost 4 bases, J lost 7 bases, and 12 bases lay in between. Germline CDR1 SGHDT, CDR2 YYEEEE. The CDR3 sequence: CASSRAVGNIQYF. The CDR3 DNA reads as TGTGCCAGCAGCCGGGCCGTAGGGAACATTCAGTACTTC.

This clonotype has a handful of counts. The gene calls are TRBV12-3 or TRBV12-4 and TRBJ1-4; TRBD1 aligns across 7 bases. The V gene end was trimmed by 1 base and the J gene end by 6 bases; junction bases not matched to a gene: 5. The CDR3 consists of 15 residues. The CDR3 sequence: CASSLDSGGDEKLFF. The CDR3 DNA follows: TGTGCCAGCAGTTTAGATTCAGGGGGGGATGAAAAACTGTTTTTT.

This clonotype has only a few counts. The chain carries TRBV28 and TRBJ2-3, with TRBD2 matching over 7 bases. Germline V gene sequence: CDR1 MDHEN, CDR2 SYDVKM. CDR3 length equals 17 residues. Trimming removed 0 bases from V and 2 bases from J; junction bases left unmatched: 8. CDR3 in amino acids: CASSLWRLAAYTDTQYF. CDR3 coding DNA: TGTGCCAGCAGTTTATGGAGGCTAGCGGCCTACACAGATACGCAGTATTTT.

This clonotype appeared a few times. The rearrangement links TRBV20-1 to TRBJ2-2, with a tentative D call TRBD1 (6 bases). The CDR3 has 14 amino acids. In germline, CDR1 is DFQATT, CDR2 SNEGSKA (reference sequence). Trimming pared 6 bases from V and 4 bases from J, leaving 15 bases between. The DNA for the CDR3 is TGCAGTGCCCAGGGGTCTGTAGGCACCGGGGAGCTGTTTTTT. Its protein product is CSAQGSVGTGELFF.